This TCR beta chain emerged from a study of cytomegalovirus exposure and HLA in healthy donors. Points from the study as a whole: An ancestry cluster, one associated with Asian ancestry, reportedly showed fewer N-insertions than the approximately 650-donor mean in a later analysis. It emerged from a later analysis that several of the most significant clusters appeared to be linked to common viral pathogens.

The junction had 6 bases not matched to a gene; V was cut back by 3 bases and J by 13 bases. This CDR3 region has 14 residues. Germline V gene data show CDR1 as LNHNV and CDR2 as YYDKDF (reference sequence). PCR primers comprised 60 Vbeta and 13 Jbeta primers. Produced via immunoSEQ multiplex PCR; TCRdb's table is partial and in-frame only. Of around 170,000 clones listed, over 70% are singletons. Comment on this clone: Its matching antigen is unknown.

The rearrangement joins TRBV15 to TRBJ1-6, with 10 bases identical to TRBD1. This clonotype was obtained from a middle-aged woman in good health and CMV-seropositive. The sequencing sample was made of PBMCs. In nucleotides, the CDR3 is TGTGCCACCAGCAGCCGGGACAGGGGTACCCCCCTCCACTTT. Residues: CATSSRDRGTPLHF.